A single sample is the source of the 7 T cell receptor beta chains below, sequenced in a study of blood T cell repertoires in COVID-19. Using immunoSEQ multiplex PCR, the repertoire was profiled, and TCRdb retains in-frame clones only, with some absent. The table lists about 160,000 clones, roughly 90% of them singletons. Sequencing input: PBMCs or T cells enriched from blood (not recorded which). Receptors were obtained from a woman in her thirties or forties who had been exposed to COVID-19.

V and J are TRBV7-9 and TRBJ2-3; maybe TRBD2 (6 bases). This CDR3 has 14 amino acids. The V end lost 1 base, the J end lost 6 bases, and 11 bases lay between the germline ends. Germline V lookup: CDR1 SEHNR, CDR2 FQNEAQ (reference sequence). The CDR3, as DNA: TGTGCCAGCAGCTTAGGATCGAGCGGGGATACGCAGTATTTT. Translated, it gives CASSLGSSGDTQYF.

The V gene is TRBV7-9, the J gene TRBJ2-7, with a possible D match to TRBD2 (6 bases). This CDR3 region has 17 residues. V lost 4 bases to trimming and J lost 6 bases, with 25 bases between them. Germline loops: CDR1 SEHNR, CDR2 FQNEAQ (reference sequence). CDR3 region: CASSSLALLGEGSEQYF. The CDR3 region has the DNA TGTGCCAGCAGCTCCCTAGCGTTATTGGGGGAAGGTAGCGAGCAGTACTTC.

The chain has TRBV25-1 and TRBJ1-2, with TRBD1 identical over 11 bases. CDR1 and CDR2 from the germline V gene are MGHDK and SYGVNS. Unmatched junction bases numbered 3, after V lost 5 bases and J lost 4 bases. This CDR3 has 14 residues. In DNA form, the CDR3 reads TGTGCCAGCAGTAGGGACAGGGGGATCTATGGCTACACCTTC. Translation: CASSRDRGIYGYTF.

The table lists this clone with a count of one. The rearrangement uses TRBV5-4 and TRBJ2-2; possibly TRBD2 for D (7 bases). CDR3 length: 18 amino acids. V was cut by 4 bases and J by 5 bases, with 24 bases left in between. Germline V CDR1 and CDR2: SGHNT, YYREEE (reference sequence). CDR3 nucleotides: TGTGCCAGCAGCCCTGGGGGCGGCGGGGGAAGGAGGACCGGGGAGCTGTTTTTT. It codes for CASSPGGGGGRRTGELFF.

The rearrangement uses TRBV27 and TRBJ2-7; 10 nucleotides agree with TRBD1. Trimming removed 6 bases from V and 4 bases from J; junction bases left unmatched: 9. Germline values: CDR1 MNHEY, CDR2 SMNVEV (reference sequence). The CDR3 extends over 15 amino acids. DNA of the CDR3: TGTGCCAGCAGGGCGACGGGACAGGGGACTTACGAGCAGTACTTC. This translates into CASRATGQGTYEQYF.

The chain is built from TRBV19 and TRBJ2-7; 9 positions agree with TRBD1. J gave up 7 bases and V 1 base, and 2 bases lay outside the gene matches. The CDR3 is 13 amino acids. Germline-derived CDR1 and CDR2 are LNHDA and SQIVND (reference sequence). CDR3 amino acids: CASSIGQGGEQYF. The CDR3 coding sequence is TGTGCCAGTAGTATAGGACAGGGGGGAGAGCAGTACTTC. The complete variable domain, with remaining parts taken from reference TRBV19 and TRBJ2-7, reads DGGITQSPKYLFRKEGQNVTLSCEQNLNHDAMYWYRQDPGQGLRLIYYSQIVNDFQKGDIAEGYSVSREKKESFPLTVTSAQKNPTAFYLCASSIGQGGEQYFGPGTRLTVT.

The chain recombines TRBV27 with TRBJ2-3, with 7 bases lining up with TRBD2. The germline V gene has CDR1 MNHEY and CDR2 SMNVEV (reference sequence). V dropped 5 bases and J dropped 4; count of bases not matched to a gene: 3. This CDR3 region has 13 residues. Here the CDR3 reads CASSRLASDTQYF. The CDR3 bases are TGTGCCAGCAGTAGACTAGCATCAGATACGCAGTATTTT.